This T cell receptor (beta chain) was identified in a study of blood T cells in healthy people across ages. Study-level points and caveats: The unknown donor CMV status may have confounded expanded clonotype changes. Total diversity from one million sequenced T cells was likely underestimated.

A J-beta primer mix and a sample-barcoded 5' primer were used in a second PCR of about 7 to 12 cycles. One entry per CDR3 protein results from TCRdb running MiXCR on the 5' RACE reads. The data contain some 1.1 million distinct CDR3 sequences, 35% to 40% of them seen just once; the ten biggest clones take up under 15%. A note on this clonotype: The antigen is unknown.

What was sequenced was blood. This TCR derives from a man aged 18 to 35 in good health.

The CDR3 DNA reads as TGTGCCATCAGTGAGTCCCACAGCGAACCCTACGGGGACTACACCTTC. Protein sequence: CAISESHSEPYGDYTF. V is TRBV10-3 and J is TRBJ1-2; D gene uncertain. Trimming cost V 0 bases and J 10 bases, with 21 bases left between them. The CDR3 contains 16 residues. The V gene's germline CDR1 is ENHRY and CDR2 SYGVKD.